These 32 T cell receptor beta chains originate from one sample sequenced in a study of blood T cell repertoires in COVID-19. TCRdb's table, derived via immunoSEQ multiplex PCR, lists solely in-frame clones and lacks some. The sample comprises tens of thousands of clones, 70% to 80% of which are singletons, and less than 30% rests with the top ten. Material: peripheral blood. The source of these receptors is a man in his sixties with active or convalescent COVID-19.

This rearrangement joins TRBV23-1 to TRBJ1-2; TRBD1 might be the D (5 bases). TRBV23-1 is an open reading frame whose function is uncertain. Trimming cost V 7 bases and J 5 bases, with 17 bases left between them. The CDR3 extends over 14 amino acids. The CDR3 spells CASTPPAQAYGYTF. CDR3 DNA sequence: TGCGCCAGCACCCCCCCCGCACAGGCTTATGGCTACACCTTC.

This clone occurred a few times. The J gene is TRBJ2-3, the V gene TRBV29-1; D unclear. Between the trimmed V and J ends, which lost 6 bases and 0 bases, there was a span of 10 bases. This CDR3 contains 13 residues. Germline V gene data show CDR1 as SQVTM and CDR2 as ANQGSEA. Here the CDR3 DNA reads TGCAGCGTGCGCCCCGCTAGCACAGATACGCAGTATTTT. The encoded protein is CSVRPASTDTQYF.

The rearrangement uses TRBV12-3 or TRBV12-4 and TRBJ1-1; D is undetermined. The CDR3 is 13 amino acids. Between the trimmed V and J ends, which lost 3 bases and 0 bases, there was a span of 5 bases. This CDR3 is CASSFSVNTEAFF. Here the CDR3 DNA reads TGTGCCAGCAGTTTTTCCGTGAACACTGAAGCTTTCTTT.

The rearrangement joins TRBV7-8 to TRBJ2-7; maybe TRBD2 (6 bases). Deletions cut 1 base from V and 3 bases from J, with 19 bases between. Germline CDR1 SGHVS, CDR2 FQNEAQ. The CDR3 is 17 amino acids. CDR3 sequence reads: CASSLVLLATGSYEQYF. The CDR3 DNA reads as TGTGCCAGCAGCTTAGTCCTTCTAGCGACCGGGAGCTACGAGCAGTACTTC.

This chain links TRBV28 with TRBJ1-2; TRBD1 matches 8 bases. CDR3 length equals 16 residues. Germline CDR1 and CDR2: MDHEN and SYDVKM. J gave up 5 bases and V 1 base, and 9 bases lay outside the gene matches. The CDR3 region has the DNA TGTGCCAGCAGTTTATTACCTAGGACAGGGCTTTATGGCTACACCTTC. Translating it yields CASSLLPRTGLYGYTF.

This clone was counted between two and nine times. The chain recombines TRBV11-2 with TRBJ2-3; D perhaps matches TRBD1 (6 bases). Germline CDR1 SGHAT, CDR2 FQNNGV. CDR3 length: 15 amino acids. V was clipped by 1 base and J by 5 bases, with 13 bases between them. The CDR3: CASSLAGTMGDTQYF. The CDR3 DNA follows: TGTGCCAGCAGCTTAGCCGGGACAATGGGAGATACGCAGTATTTT.

This chain uses TRBV6-5 with TRBJ1-3; no clear D gene. V was pared by 7 bases and J by 4 bases, with 11 bases between. The CDR3 spans 13 residues. Germline loops: CDR1 MNHEY, CDR2 SVGAGI. CDR3 DNA: TGTGCCAGCACCCCAACGGGGGGAAACACCATATATTTT. Translating gives CASTPTGGNTIYF.

This chain connects TRBV18 to TRBJ2-2; possibly TRBD1 for D (5 bases). Between the trimmed V and J ends, which lost 2 bases and 7 bases, there was a span of 8 bases. From germline, CDR1 is KGHSH and CDR2 LQKENI. The CDR3 contains 13 residues. This CDR3 reads CASSPGADGELFF. CDR3 nucleotide sequence: TGTGCCAGCTCACCAGGGGCGGACGGGGAGCTGTTTTTT.

For this clone: The sample carries other DNA sequences with the same CDR3. The chain links TRBV18 to TRBJ2-5; 7 bases are shared with TRBD1. Looked up from germline, CDR1 is KGHSH and CDR2 is LQKENI. V dropped 3 bases and J dropped 5; count of bases not matched to a gene: 6. The CDR3 contains 14 residues. In nucleotides, the CDR3 is TGTGCCAGCTCACCCGACAGGGTCGGTGAGACCCAGTACTTC. Encoded protein: CASSPDRVGETQYF.

CDR3 coding DNA: TGCGCCAGCAACAGGGGGGAGGCTAACTATGGCTACACCTTC. Protein: CASNRGEANYGYTF. This rearrangement joins TRBV5-1 to TRBJ1-2; 8 bases line up with TRBD1. Germline CDR1 SGHRS, CDR2 YFSETQ. After removal of 6 bases from V and 0 bases from J, the junction contained 4 bases not matched to a gene. This CDR3 has 14 residues.

V and J are TRBV11-3 and TRBJ2-3; D may be TRBD2 (6 bases). The CDR3 sequence is 18 residues long. The germline CDR1 and CDR2 sequences are SGHNT and YENEEA. Deletions cut 1 base from V and 2 bases from J, with 19 bases between. The CDR3 spells CASSLGARTGGNTDTQYF. The CDR3 bases are TGTGCCAGCAGCTTAGGTGCAAGGACCGGGGGAAACACAGATACGCAGTATTTT. Based on the CDR3 plus reference TRBV11-3 and TRBJ2-3, the full variable domain is EAGVVQSPRYKIIEKKQPVAFWCNPISGHNTLYWYLQNLGQGPELLIRYENEEAVDDSQLPKDRFSAERLKGVDSTLKIQPAELGDSAVYLCASSLGARTGGNTDTQYFGPGTRLTVL.

The chain combines TRBV6-2 or TRBV6-3 with TRBJ2-6; D is possibly TRBD1 (6 bases). The CDR3 loop spans 17 amino acids. The V gene's germline CDR1 is MNHEY and CDR2 SVGEGT. V lost 2 bases to trimming and J lost 4 bases, with 15 bases between them. The CDR3 nucleotides are TGTGCCAGCAGTTACACCTCCGGGACAAGAGGGGCCAACGTCCTGACTTTC. This translates into CASSYTSGTRGANVLTF.

There are a few counts of this clone. The rearrangement joins TRBV7-2 to TRBJ2-7, with D uncertain. Germline V gene sequence: CDR1 SGHTA, CDR2 FQGNSA. The CDR3 is made up of 11 amino acids. Between the trimmed V and J ends, which lost 3 bases and 3 bases, there was a span of 3 bases. The CDR3 spells CASSFYYEQYF. The CDR3 DNA is TGTGCCAGCAGCTTTTACTACGAGCAGTACTTC.

V is TRBV7-2 and J is TRBJ2-3; 10 positions match TRBD2. This CDR3 is 19 amino acids long. V lost 4 bases and J lost 0; bases outside the gene matches: 13. Looked up from germline, CDR1 is SGHTA and CDR2 is FQGNSA. The CDR3, as DNA: TGTGCCAGCAGCTCACTAGCGGGGACAGGCGCCTTTAGCACAGATACGCAGTATTTT. Translated, it gives CASSSLAGTGAFSTDTQYF.

The rearrangement links TRBV19 to TRBJ1-4; D remains unclear. The V gene lost 4 bases and the J gene lost 8 bases, with 23 bases spanning the gap. Germline CDR1 reads LNHDA; CDR2 reads SQIVND (reference sequence). The CDR3 spans 17 residues. CDR3 DNA: TGTGCCAGTAGTACACCAAAACCGGCCTGGACGGGAGAAAAACTGTTTTTT. Amino acid sequence: CASSTPKPAWTGEKLFF.

The chain employs TRBV5-4 and TRBJ1-1; 7 positions match TRBD1. The ends lost 4 bases at V and 4 bases at J; junction bases unmatched: 4. The CDR3 spans 13 residues. Germline-derived CDR1 and CDR2 are SGHNT and YYREEE (reference sequence). CDR3 coding DNA: TGTGCCAGCAGCGGGGGGACAGTCACTGAAGCTTTCTTT. The encoded protein is CASSGGTVTEAFF. Full variable domain (rest looked up from reference TRBV5-4 and TRBJ1-1): ETGVTQSPTHLIKTRGQQVTLRCSSQSGHNTVSWYQQALGQGPQFIFQYYREEENGRGNFPPRFSGLQFPNYSSELNVNALELDDSALYLCASSGGTVTEAFFGQGTRLTVV.

This clone was observed a single time. The chain carries TRBV3-1 (or the pseudogene TRBV3-2) and TRBJ1-2; TRBD1 is a possible D gene (5 bases). Germline CDR1 LGHDT, CDR2 YNNKEL (reference sequence). V was clipped by 4 bases and J by 5 bases, with 17 bases between them. This CDR3 is 15 amino acids long. CDR3 protein: CASSRSFDSVYGYTF. In nucleotides, the CDR3 is TGTGCCAGCAGCCGATCCTTTGACAGTGTTTATGGCTACACCTTC.

The chain uses TRBV6-2 or TRBV6-3 and TRBJ2-1, with 7 positions matching TRBD2. The CDR3 extends over 14 amino acids. Germline values: CDR1 MNHEY, CDR2 SVGEGT. With V trimmed by 2 bases and J by 4 bases, 2 bases remained unmatched. CDR3 region: CASSYTGGYNEQFF. DNA for the CDR3: TGTGCCAGCAGTTACACCGGGGGGTACAATGAGCAGTTCTTC.

The sample holds one count of this clone. The J gene is TRBJ2-1, the V gene TRBV10-3; 14 bases agree with TRBD2. The CDR3 length is 15 residues. The junction had 6 bases not matched to a gene; V was cut back by 6 bases and J by 8 bases. The germline gives CDR1 ENHRY, CDR2 SYGVKD. CDR3 nucleotides: TGTGCCATCAGCTACCGACTAGCGGGGGGGGATGAGCAGTTCTTC. Amino acids: CAISYRLAGGDEQFF.

The rearrangement links TRBV10-3 to TRBJ2-1; 12 bases line up with TRBD2. Germline CDR1 and CDR2: ENHRY and SYGVKD. The length of the CDR3 is 16 residues. Trimming cost V 10 bases and J 0 bases; bases outside gene matches: 7. CDR3 sequence (DNA): TGTGCCACCTCTACTAGCGGGGGGCTCTCCTACAATGAGCAGTTCTTC. Translated, it gives CATSTSGGLSYNEQFF.

This clone was seen ten or more times. The chain is built from TRBV6-5 and TRBJ2-3; possible D gene TRBD2, 6 bases. CDR1 and CDR2 from the germline V gene are MNHEY and SVGAGI. The germline V and J ends were trimmed by 7 bases and 2 bases, with 13 bases remaining between them. The CDR3 spans 14 residues. As DNA, the CDR3 is TGTGCCAGCAATCAAGGACTACTCACAGATACGCAGTATTTT. Its protein product is CASNQGLLTDTQYF.

The CDR3 sequence is CASSLLDRVGSPLHF. CDR3 DNA: TGTGCCAGCAGCTTGTTGGACAGGGTTGGATCACCCCTCCACTTT. The chain combines TRBV7-9 with TRBJ1-6, with TRBD1 matching 8 bases. Germline CDR1 reads SEHNR; CDR2 reads FQNEAQ (reference sequence). The junction had 8 bases not matched to a gene; V was cut back by 3 bases and J by 10 bases. The CDR3 is 15 residues long.

V usage is TRBV18 and J usage is TRBJ2-3; unclear D gene. Trimming removed 0 bases from V and 2 bases from J, with 9 bases in between. Per germline, CDR1 KGHSH and CDR2 LQKENI. The CDR3 is 15 residues long. The CDR3 DNA follows: TGTGCCAGCTCACCACCGAACAAGTTCACAGATACGCAGTATTTT. Translated: CASSPPNKFTDTQYF.

The chain recombines TRBV2 with TRBJ1-4; D is possibly TRBD1 (6 bases). The V and J ends lost 7 bases and 4 bases respectively, with 16 bases between them. Germline V gene data show CDR1 as SNHLY and CDR2 as FYNNEI. The CDR3 extends over 15 amino acids. The CDR3 sequence is CASIKGVGHNEKLFF. The CDR3 DNA reads TGTGCCAGCATTAAGGGGGTGGGCCATAATGAAAAACTGTTTTTT.

This clone was picked up one time. V gene TRBV3-1 (or the pseudogene TRBV3-2) combines with J gene TRBJ2-7; tentatively, D is TRBD1 (6 bases). CDR1 and CDR2 from the germline V gene are LGHDT and YNNKEL (reference sequence). Trimming removed 4 bases at V and 6 bases at J, with 16 bases between. The CDR3 consists of 14 residues. The DNA for the CDR3 is TGTGCCAGCAGCCCCTATGGCCCCAGGGGCGAGCAGTACTTC. Protein sequence: CASSPYGPRGEQYF.

CDR3 loop: CAISTSPGNTIYF. In nucleotides, the CDR3 is TGTGCCATCAGCACAAGTCCTGGAAACACCATATATTTT. The chain carries TRBV10-3 and TRBJ1-3; D is undetermined. Germline CDR1 reads ENHRY; CDR2 reads SYGVKD. The V and J ends lost 6 bases and 2 bases respectively, with 8 bases between them. This CDR3 spans 13 amino acids.

The chain combines TRBV19 with TRBJ1-6, with D unclear. Trimming pared 3 bases from V and 8 bases from J, leaving 11 bases between. The CDR3 spans 14 residues. Germline assignment: CDR1 LNHDA and CDR2 SQIVND (reference sequence). CDR3 sequence reads: CASSIGIVDSPLHF. The CDR3 nucleotides are TGTGCCAGTAGTATCGGGATTGTGGATTCACCCCTCCACTTT.

The genes are TRBV5-5 and TRBJ2-2; D is possibly TRBD2 (6 bases). The germline V gene has CDR1 SGHKS and CDR2 YYEKEE (reference sequence). Deletions cut 2 bases from V and 3 bases from J, with 17 bases between. The CDR3 has 17 amino acids. DNA of the CDR3: TGTGCCAGCAGCTTCGGGCGGGGAGCCCCCGACACCGGGGAGCTGTTTTTT. Amino acids: CASSFGRGAPDTGELFF.

The chain links TRBV7-2 to TRBJ2-7; TRBD1 matches 8 bases. Germline values: CDR1 SGHTA, CDR2 FQGNSA. The CDR3 runs 16 residues. V lost 5 bases to trimming and J lost 2 bases; unmatched junction nucleotides: 11. The CDR3 reads CASSPRTGRSTYEQYF. The DNA of the CDR3 is TGTGCCAGCAGCCCACGGACAGGGAGAAGTACCTACGAGCAGTACTTC.

The chain carries TRBV13 and TRBJ2-7; TRBD1 agrees at 7 bases. J was trimmed by 4 bases and V by 5 bases; bases with no gene match: 5. Germline V gene lookup returns CDR1 PRHDT and CDR2 FYEKMQ (reference sequence). This CDR3 region has 13 residues. CDR3 sequence: CASSARDSYEQYF. CDR3 DNA: TGTGCCAGCAGCGCCCGGGACAGTTACGAGCAGTACTTC.

This clone was detected only a few times. This rearrangement joins TRBV4-1 to TRBJ2-6; 9 bases map to TRBD1. V lost 4 bases, J lost 3 bases, and 4 bases stayed unmatched. The CDR3 length is 16 residues. Germline V gene lookup returns CDR1 MGHRA and CDR2 YSYEKL. The CDR3 DNA is TGCGCCAGCAGCCGCAACAGGGGGCGTGGGGCCAACGTCCTGACTTTC. Translated: CASSRNRGRGANVLTF.

The rearrangement links TRBV28 to TRBJ2-1; D is possibly TRBD2 (5 bases). V was cut by 4 bases and J by 5 bases, with 12 bases left in between. Germline CDR1 reads MDHEN; CDR2 reads SYDVKM. The CDR3 spans 14 residues. CDR3 in amino acids: CASSSTRDHNEQFF. CDR3 nucleotides: TGTGCCAGCAGTTCAACCCGGGATCACAATGAGCAGTTCTTC.